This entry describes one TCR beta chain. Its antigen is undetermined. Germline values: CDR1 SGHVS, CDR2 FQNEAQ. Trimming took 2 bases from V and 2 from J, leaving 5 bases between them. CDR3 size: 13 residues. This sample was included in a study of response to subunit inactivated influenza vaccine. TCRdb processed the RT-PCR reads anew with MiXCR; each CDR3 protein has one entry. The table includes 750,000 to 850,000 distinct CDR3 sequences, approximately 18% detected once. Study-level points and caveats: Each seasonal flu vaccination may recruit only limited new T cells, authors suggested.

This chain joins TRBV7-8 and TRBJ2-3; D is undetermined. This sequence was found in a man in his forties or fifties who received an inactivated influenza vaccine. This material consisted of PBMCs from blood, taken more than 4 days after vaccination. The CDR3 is CASSLTDTDTQYF. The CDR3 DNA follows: TGTGCCAGCAGCTTAACCGACACAGATACGCAGTATTTT.